The following is a T cell receptor (beta chain) sequence with its context. Its specificity is not known. Germline lookup yields CDR1 SEHNR and CDR2 FQNEAQ (reference sequence). This CDR3 is built from 16 residues. V was pared by 5 bases and J by 1 base, with 18 bases between. Clones were sequenced by immunoSEQ multiplex PCR, and TCRdb holds only the in-frame ones, with some missing. The data show about 43,000 clones, approximately 70% seen once. The sample originates from a study of PD-1 blockade in classical Hodgkin lymphoma. Whole-study findings and limits: Factors driving the repertoire differences, possibly disease activity or prior therapy, remain undefined. Complete responders entered with baseline diversity on par with newly diagnosed patients, the results showed.

Every patient experienced relapse after autologous stem cell transplantation, and brentuximab vedotin exposure varied. Complete response, partial response or progressive disease made up the best responses. This clonotype originated in a human donor with classical Hodgkin lymphoma. The sequencing used peripheral blood mononuclear cells (PBMCs), collected before the second cycle of nivolumab. This rearrangement joins TRBV7-9 to TRBJ2-7; D may match TRBD1 or TRBD2 (5 bases each). CDR3 coding DNA: TGTGCCAGCAGCCTAGTAGGTAGGGACGGTTCCTACGAGCAGTACTTC. Encoded protein: CASSLVGRDGSYEQYF.